This T cell receptor beta chain was recorded in a study of T cell repertoires in cytomegalovirus infection. MiXCR was run by TCRdb on the reads, yielding one entry per CDR3 protein. Found here are 110,000 or so distinct CDR3 sequences, more than 30% of them singletons; the top ten hold around two fifths. Trimming cost V 3 bases and J 0 bases; bases outside gene matches: 3. This CDR3 spans 15 amino acids. Germline V gives CDR1 MGHRA, CDR2 YSYEKL. This clonotype was found many times. Its antigen is not identified. This receptor was obtained from a human donor in good health (CMV status not recorded). Some clones in this sample may be carry-over from other donors' samples. V and J are TRBV4-1 and TRBJ2-3; 7 nucleotides align to TRBD1. This material consisted of CD8+ T cells from cultured PBMCs, taken from culture after CMV antigen stimulation. The CDR3 DNA reads as TGCGCCAGCAGCCAGCAACAGGGGAGCACAGATACGCAGTATTTT. As protein: CASSQQQGSTDTQYF.